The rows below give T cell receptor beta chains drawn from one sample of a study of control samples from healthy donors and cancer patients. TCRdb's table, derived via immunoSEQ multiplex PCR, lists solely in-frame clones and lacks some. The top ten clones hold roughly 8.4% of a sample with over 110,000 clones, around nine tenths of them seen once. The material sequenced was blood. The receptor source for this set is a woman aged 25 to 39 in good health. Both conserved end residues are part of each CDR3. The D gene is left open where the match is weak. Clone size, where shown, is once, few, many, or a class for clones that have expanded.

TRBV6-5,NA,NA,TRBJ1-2,TGTGCCAGCAGTTACGGGGCCCCTGACTATGGCTACACCTTC,CASSYGAPDYGYTF
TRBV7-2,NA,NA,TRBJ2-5,TGTGCCAGCAGCCCAAGCCCTGCAGGGGAAGAGACCCAGTACTTC,CASSPSPAGEETQYF
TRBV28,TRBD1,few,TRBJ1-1,TGTGCCAGCAGTTTAGAGACAGGGGAAGCTTTCTTT,CASSLETGEAFF
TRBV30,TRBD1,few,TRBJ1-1,TGTGCCTGGAGGTATAGGGGGCAAGGTGAAGCTTTCTTT,CAWRYRGQGEAFF
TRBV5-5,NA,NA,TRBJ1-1,TGTGCCAGCAGCATCGGGGTGAACACTGAAGCTTTCTTT,CASSIGVNTEAFF
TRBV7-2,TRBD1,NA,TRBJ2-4,TGTGCCAGCAGCTTAGAGAGGCCCGGACAGGGGGGCAAAAACATTCAGTACTTC,CASSLERPGQGGKNIQYF
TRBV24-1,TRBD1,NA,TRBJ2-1,TGTGCCACCAGTGAGACCGACAGGGGGGTAAACAATGAGCAGTTCTTC,CATSETDRGVNNEQFF
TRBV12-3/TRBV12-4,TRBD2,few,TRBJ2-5,TGTGCCAGCAGGGGAGCGGGAGAAGAGACCCAGTACTTC,CASRGAGEETQYF
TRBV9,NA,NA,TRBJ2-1,TGTGCCAGCACCCTAGCAGACAGCTCCTACAATGAGCAGTTCTTC,CASTLADSSYNEQFF
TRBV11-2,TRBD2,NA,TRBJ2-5,TGTGCCAGCAGCTCCGGGACTAGCGGGAGGGTAGGAGAGACCCAGTACTTC,CASSSGTSGRVGETQYF